Here is one T cell receptor beta chain with its context. A read error may explain this, as a much larger clone is one base away. The CDR3 runs 15 residues. Germline V gene lookup returns CDR1 WSHSY and CDR2 SAAADI. This sample is part of a study of T cells in Graves' hyperthyroidism and ophthalmopathy. Diagnoses were made from clinical symptoms, serum measures (thyroxine and TRAb), thyroid ultrasound and orbital computed tomography. Amplified TCR beta CDR3 regions derived from RNA transcripts. The HTBI primer set served for first-round RT-PCR of the TCR CDR3. MiXCR, applied by TCRdb to the multiplex PCR reads, yields one record per CDR3 protein. The table shows some 510,000 distinct CDR3 sequences, with 20% occurring only once.

The sequence was collected from a man between 18 and 29 years old with Graves' hyperthyroidism. The source material was blood. This rearrangement joins TRBV10-2 to TRBJ2-1, with TRBD2 matching over 9 bases. The CDR3 sequence: CASSDSGGSYNEKFF. CDR3 nucleotide sequence: TGCGCCAGCAGTGATAGCGGGGGCTCCTACAATGAGAAGTTCTTC.